This T cell receptor beta chain was observed in a study of T cells in localized non-small cell lung cancer. Study findings and constraints: The greatest T cell clonality was found in uninvolved adjacent lung (higher than in tumor).

A remark on this clone: What it recognizes is unknown.

Data came from immunoSEQ multiplex PCR; TCRdb stores just in-frame clones and leaves some out. The sample lists 12,000 or so clones; 85% to 90% were seen once. Germline CDR1 is SGDLS and CDR2 is YYNGEE. The CDR3 extends over 14 amino acids. Trimming at V came to 3 bases and at J to 6 bases, leaving 5 bases not matched to a gene. This chain joins TRBV9 and TRBJ1-1; 10 nucleotides align to TRBD1. Sequencing used peripheral blood, obtained before any cancer treatment. The clonotype comes from a male donor aged 60 or over with stage I lung adenocarcinoma. In DNA, the CDR3 is TGTGCCAGCAGCGCCGGGACAGGGGTTTCTGAAGCTTTCTTT. The encoded protein is CASSAGTGVSEAFF.